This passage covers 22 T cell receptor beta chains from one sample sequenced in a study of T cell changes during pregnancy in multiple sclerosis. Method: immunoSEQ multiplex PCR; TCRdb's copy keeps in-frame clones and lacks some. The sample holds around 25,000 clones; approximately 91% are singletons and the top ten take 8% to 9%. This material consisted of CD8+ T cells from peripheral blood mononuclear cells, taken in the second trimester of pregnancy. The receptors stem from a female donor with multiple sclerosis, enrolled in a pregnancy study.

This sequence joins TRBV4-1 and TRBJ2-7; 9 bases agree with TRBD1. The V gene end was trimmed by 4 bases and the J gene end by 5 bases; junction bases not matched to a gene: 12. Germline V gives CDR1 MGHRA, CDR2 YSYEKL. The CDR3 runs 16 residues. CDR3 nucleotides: TGCGCCAGCAGCCGCAGACCGGGACAGGGAGTCCACGAGCAGTACTTC. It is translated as CASSRRPGQGVHEQYF.

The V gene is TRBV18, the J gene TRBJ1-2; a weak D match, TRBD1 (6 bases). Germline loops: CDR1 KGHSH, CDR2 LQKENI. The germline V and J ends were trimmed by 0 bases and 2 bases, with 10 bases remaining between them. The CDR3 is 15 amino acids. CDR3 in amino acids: CASSPPETGNYGYTF. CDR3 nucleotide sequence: TGTGCCAGCTCACCACCGGAGACAGGAAACTATGGCTACACCTTC.

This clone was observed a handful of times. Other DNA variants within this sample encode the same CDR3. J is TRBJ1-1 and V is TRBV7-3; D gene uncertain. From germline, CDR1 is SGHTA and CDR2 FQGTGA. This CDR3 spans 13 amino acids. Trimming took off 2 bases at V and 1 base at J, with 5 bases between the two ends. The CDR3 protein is CASSLGQNTEAFF. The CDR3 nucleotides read TGTGCCAGCAGCTTAGGGCAGAACACTGAAGCTTTCTTT.

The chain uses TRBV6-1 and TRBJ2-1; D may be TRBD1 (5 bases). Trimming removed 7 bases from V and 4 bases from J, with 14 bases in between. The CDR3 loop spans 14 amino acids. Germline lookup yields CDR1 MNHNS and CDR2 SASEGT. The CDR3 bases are TGTGCCAGCACCGACAGCGCTGGTTACAATGAGCAGTTCTTC. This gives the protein CASTDSAGYNEQFF.

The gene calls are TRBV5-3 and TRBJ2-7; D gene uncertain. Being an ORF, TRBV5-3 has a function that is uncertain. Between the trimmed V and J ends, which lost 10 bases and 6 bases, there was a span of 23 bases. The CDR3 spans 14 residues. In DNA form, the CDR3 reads TGTGCCGGCCCCCTCTATAGGAGAGAGCGCGAGCAGTACTTC. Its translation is CAGPLYRREREQYF.

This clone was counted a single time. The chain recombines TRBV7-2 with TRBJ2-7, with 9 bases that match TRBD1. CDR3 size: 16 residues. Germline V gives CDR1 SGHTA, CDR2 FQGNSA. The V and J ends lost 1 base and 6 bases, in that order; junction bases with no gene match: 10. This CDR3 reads CASSLEGTGYLSEQYF. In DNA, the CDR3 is TGTGCCAGCAGCTTAGAAGGGACAGGGTATTTGTCCGAGCAGTACTTC.

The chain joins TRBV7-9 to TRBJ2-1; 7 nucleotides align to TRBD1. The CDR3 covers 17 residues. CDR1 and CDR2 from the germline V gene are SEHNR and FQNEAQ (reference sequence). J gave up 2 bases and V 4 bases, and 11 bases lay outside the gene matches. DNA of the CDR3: TGTGCCAGCAGCTCCTCTAGGACAGGAATTACCTACAATGAGCAGTTCTTC. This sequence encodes CASSSSRTGITYNEQFF.

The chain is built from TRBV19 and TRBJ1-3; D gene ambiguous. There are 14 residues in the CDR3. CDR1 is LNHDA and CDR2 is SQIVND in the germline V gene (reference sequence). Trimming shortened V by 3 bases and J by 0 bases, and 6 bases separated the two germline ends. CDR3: CASSIGLSGNTIYF. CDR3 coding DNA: TGTGCCAGTAGTATCGGACTCTCTGGAAACACCATATATTTT.

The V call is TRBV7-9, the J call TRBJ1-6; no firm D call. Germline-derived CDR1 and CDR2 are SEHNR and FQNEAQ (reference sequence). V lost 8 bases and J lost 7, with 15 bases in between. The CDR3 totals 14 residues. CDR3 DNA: TGTGCCAGCCGTGGGGAGGGTCCGAATTCACCCCTCCACTTT. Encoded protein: CASRGEGPNSPLHF.

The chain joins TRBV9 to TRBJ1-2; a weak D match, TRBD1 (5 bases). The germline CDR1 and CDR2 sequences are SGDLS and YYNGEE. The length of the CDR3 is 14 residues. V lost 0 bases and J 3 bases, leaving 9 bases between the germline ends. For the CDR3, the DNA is TGTGCCAGCAGCGTAGGGGGCGCTGACTATGGCTACACCTTC. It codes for CASSVGGADYGYTF.

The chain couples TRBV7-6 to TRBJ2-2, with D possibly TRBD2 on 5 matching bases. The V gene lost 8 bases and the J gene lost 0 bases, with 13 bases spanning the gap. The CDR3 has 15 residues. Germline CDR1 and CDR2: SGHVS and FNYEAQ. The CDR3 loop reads CASGGPTSNTGELFF. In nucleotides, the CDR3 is TGTGCCAGCGGAGGACCCACCTCGAACACCGGGGAGCTGTTTTTT.

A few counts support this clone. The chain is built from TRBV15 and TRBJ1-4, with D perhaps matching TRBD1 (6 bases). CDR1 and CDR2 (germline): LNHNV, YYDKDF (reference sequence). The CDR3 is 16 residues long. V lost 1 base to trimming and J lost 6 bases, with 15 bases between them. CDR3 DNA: TGTGCCACCAGCAGAGGGACAGAGGGGAGTTATGAAAAACTGTTTTTT. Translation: CATSRGTEGSYEKLFF.

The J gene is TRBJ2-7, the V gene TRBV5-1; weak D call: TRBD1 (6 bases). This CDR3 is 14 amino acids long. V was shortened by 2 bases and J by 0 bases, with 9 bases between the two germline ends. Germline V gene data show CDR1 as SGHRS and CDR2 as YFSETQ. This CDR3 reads CASSLNRDSYEQYF. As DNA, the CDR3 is TGCGCCAGCAGCTTAAACAGGGACTCCTACGAGCAGTACTTC.

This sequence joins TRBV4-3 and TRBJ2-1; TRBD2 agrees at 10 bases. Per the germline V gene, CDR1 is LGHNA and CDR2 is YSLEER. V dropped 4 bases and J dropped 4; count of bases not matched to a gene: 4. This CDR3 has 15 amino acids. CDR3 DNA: TGCGCCAGCAGCCTAGGTAGCGGGGGGTACAATGAGCAGTTCTTC. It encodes CASSLGSGGYNEQFF.

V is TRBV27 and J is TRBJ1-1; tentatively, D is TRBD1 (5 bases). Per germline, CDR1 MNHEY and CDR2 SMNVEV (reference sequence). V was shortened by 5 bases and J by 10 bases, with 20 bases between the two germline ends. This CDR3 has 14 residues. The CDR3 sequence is CASSALGTLSGAFF. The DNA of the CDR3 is TGTGCCAGCAGTGCCCTAGGGACGCTTAGCGGAGCTTTCTTT.

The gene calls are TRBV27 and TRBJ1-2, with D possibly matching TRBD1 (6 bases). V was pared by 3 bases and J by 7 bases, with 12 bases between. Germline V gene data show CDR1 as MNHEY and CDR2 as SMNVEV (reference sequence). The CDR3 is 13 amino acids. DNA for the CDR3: TGTGCCAGCAGTTTCCAGGGGATGGGTGGCTACACCTTC. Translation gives CASSFQGMGGYTF.

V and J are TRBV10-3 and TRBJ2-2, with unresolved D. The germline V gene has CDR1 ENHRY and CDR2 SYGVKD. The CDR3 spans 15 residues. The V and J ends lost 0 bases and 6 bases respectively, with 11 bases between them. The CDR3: CAISESEPLSGELFF. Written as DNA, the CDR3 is TGTGCCATCAGTGAGTCGGAGCCATTGTCCGGGGAGCTGTTTTTT.

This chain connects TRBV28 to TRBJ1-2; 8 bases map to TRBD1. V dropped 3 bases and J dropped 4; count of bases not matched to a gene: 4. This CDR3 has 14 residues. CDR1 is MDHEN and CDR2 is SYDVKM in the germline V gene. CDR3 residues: CASSLTGAFYGYTF. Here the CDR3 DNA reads TGTGCCAGCAGTTTGACAGGGGCTTTCTATGGCTACACCTTC.

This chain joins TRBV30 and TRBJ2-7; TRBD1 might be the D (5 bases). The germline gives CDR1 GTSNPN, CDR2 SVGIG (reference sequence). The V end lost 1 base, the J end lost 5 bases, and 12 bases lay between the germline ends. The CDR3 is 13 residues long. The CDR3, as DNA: TGTGCCTGGAGTGAGGCAGGGTGGGACGAGCAGTACTTC. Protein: CAWSEAGWDEQYF. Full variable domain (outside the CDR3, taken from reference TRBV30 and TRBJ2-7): SQTIHQWPATLVQPVGSPLSLECTVEGTSNPNLYWYRQAAGRGLQLLFYSVGIGQISSEVPQNLSASRPQDRQFILSSKKLLLSDSGFYLCAWSEAGWDEQYFGPGTRLTVT.

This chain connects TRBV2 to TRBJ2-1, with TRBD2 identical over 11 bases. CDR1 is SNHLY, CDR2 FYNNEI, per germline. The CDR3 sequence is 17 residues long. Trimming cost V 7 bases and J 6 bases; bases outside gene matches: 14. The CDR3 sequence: CASTVVAGGPGSNEQFF. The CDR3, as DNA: TGTGCCAGCACCGTAGTAGCGGGGGGGCCCGGGTCCAATGAGCAGTTCTTC.

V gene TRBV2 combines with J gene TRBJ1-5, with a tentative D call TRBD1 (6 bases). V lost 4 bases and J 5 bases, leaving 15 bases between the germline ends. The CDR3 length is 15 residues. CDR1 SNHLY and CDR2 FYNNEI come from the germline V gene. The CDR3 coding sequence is TGTGCCAGCAGTGTAGGAGGGGAGGGGGATCAGCCCCAGCATTTT. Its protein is CASSVGGEGDQPQHF. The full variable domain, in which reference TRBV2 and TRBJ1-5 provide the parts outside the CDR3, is EPEVTQTPSHQVTQMGQEVILRCVPISNHLYFYWYRQILGQKVEFLVSFYNNEISEKSEIFDDQFSVERPDGSNFTLKIRSTKLEDSAMYFCASSVGGEGDQPQHFGDGTRLSIL.

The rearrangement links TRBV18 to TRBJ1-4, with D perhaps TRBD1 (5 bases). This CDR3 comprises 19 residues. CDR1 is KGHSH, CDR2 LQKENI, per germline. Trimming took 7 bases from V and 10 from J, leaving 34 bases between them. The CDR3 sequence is CASLNRGVWVGCREGKLFF. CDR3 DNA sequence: TGTGCCAGCTTGAACAGAGGGGTTTGGGTGGGTTGCAGGGAGGGAAAACTGTTTTTT.